Shown below are 2 T cell receptor beta chains from a single sample sequenced in a study of T cells in women clearing cervical HPV infection. Produced via immunoSEQ multiplex PCR; TCRdb's table is partial and in-frame only. The sample has approximately 35,000 clones. Sequencing was done on a sample of blood buffy coat. All receptors derive from a woman aged 18-69 years with a cervical HPV16 infection that either progressed to CIN3+ or cleared (not recorded which).

As to this clone: The read finishes 3 residues shy of the CDR3 end, and the germline J gene is used to complete it. The chain combines TRBV6-2 or TRBV6-3 with TRBJ1-6; 7 nucleotides align to TRBD1. The germline V gene encodes CDR1 MNHEY and CDR2 SVGEGT. The CDR3 consists of 14 residues. Trimming took 6 bases from V and 10 from J; bases not matched to a gene: 9. Incomplete CDR3 DNA: TGTGCCAGCAGCTCCGACAGGGCCCACTCACCC. This codes for CASSSDRAHSP. The entire CDR3 sequence reads CASSSDRAHSPLHF.

Worth noting for this clone: Sequencing ends 3 residues short of the CDR3 end; the germline J gene provides the rest. The chain employs TRBV29-1 and TRBJ2-1; weak D call: TRBD1 (6 bases). V was cut by 7 bases and J by 4 bases, with 14 bases left in between. The CDR3 covers 13 residues. Germline assignment: CDR1 SQVTM and CDR2 ANQGSEA. The CDR3 is CSGILGTYNEQFF. CDR3 DNA, as far as it was read: TGCAGCGGAATACTGGGGACATACAATGAG.